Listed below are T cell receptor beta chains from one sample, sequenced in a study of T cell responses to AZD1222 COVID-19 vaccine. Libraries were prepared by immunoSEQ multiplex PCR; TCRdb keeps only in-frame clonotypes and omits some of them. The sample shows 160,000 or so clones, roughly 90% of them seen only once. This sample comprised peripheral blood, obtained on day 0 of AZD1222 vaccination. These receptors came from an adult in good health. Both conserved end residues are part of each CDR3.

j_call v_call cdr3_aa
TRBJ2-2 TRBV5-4 CASSLVGAAGELFF
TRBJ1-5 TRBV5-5 CASSRQQGSNQPQHF
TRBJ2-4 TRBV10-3 CAISESRAGENIQYF
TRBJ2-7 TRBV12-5 CASGPPDRPTYEQYF
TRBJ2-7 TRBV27 CASSDSLYYEQYF
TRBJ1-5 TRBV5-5 CASSWDSGNQPQHF
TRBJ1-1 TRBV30 CAWRGAEVGRAFF
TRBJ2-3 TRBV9 CASSPGTGNTDTQYF
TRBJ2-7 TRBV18 CASSLRDGQGGQYF
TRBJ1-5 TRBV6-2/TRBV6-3 CASSYTDSNQPQHF
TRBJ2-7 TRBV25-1 CASSEGGGHYEQYF
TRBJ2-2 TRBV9 CASSVGPGNTGELFF
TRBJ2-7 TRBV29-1 CSPRTDSSSYEQYF
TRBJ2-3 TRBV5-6 CASRPDRNTDTQYF
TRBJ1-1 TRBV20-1 CSASRGIGGDSTEAFF
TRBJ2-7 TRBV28 CASSFRTGEYEQYF
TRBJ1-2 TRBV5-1 CASSLEGRYYGYTF
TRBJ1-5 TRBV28 CASSRDRENQPQHF
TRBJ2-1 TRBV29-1 CSVELQARDEQFF
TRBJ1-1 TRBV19 CASSRDPNTEAFF
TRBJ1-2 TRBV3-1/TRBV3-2 CASSLSDRNENYGYTF
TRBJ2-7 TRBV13 CASSLLGSHEQYF
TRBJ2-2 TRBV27 CASSFEAGELFF
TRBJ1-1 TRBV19 CASSSYGTEAFF
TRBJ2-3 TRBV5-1 CASSSGGGSTDTQYF
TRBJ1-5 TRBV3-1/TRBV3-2 CASSLRPGETQPQHF
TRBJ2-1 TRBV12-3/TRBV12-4 CASSPQLYNEQFF
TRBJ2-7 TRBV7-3 CASSFLSSYEQYF
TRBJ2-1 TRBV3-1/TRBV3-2 CASSHTGGEQFF
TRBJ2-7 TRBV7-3 CASSSGTRHTKQYF
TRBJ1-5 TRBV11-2 CASSLEPGTGGFVDNQPQHF
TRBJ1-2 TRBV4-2 CASSQQGQEGYGYTF
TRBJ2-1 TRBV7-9 CASSLGLAGIHEQFF
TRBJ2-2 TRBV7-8 CATTDRGHDTGELFF
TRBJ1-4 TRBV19 CASSSWTANGEKLFF
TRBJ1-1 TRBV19 CASSKGQGNTEAFF
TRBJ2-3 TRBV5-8 CASSPGWPDTQYF
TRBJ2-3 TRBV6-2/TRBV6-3 CASSPGEETDTQYF
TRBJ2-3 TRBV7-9 CASSLWGRSGRNTDTQYF
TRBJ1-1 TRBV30 CAWSGRRDTEAFF
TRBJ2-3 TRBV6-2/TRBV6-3 CASSYVRLDTDTQYF